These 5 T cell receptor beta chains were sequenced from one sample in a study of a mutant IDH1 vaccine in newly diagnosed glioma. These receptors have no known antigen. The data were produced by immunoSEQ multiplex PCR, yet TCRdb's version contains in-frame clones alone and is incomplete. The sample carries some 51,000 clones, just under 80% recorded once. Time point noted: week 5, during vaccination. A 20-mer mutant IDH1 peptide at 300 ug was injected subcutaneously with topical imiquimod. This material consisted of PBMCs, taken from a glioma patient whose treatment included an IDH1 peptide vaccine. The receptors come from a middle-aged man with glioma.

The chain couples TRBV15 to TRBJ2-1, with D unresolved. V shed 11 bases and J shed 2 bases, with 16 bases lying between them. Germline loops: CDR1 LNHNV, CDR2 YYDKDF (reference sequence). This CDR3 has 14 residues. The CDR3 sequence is CAVSDFKTYNEQFF. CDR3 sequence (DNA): TGTGCCGTAAGCGACTTTAAGACCTACAATGAGCAGTTCTTC.

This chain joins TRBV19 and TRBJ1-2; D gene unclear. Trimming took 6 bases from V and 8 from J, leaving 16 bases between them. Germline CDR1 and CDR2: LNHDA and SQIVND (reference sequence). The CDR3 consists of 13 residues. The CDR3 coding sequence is TGTGCCAGTAGCCCGGGCATTTTGGTCGGCTACACCTTC. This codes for CASSPGILVGYTF.

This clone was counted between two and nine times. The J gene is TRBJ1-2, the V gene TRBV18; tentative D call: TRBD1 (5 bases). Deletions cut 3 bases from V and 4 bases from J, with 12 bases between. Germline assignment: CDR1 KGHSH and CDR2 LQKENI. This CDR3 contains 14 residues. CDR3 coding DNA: TGTGCCAGCTCACCGTCGGGGGACTTCTATGGCTACACCTTC. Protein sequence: CASSPSGDFYGYTF. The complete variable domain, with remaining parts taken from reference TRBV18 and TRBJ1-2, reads NAGVMQNPRHLVRRRGQEARLRCSPMKGHSHVYWYRQLPEEGLKFMVYLQKENIIDESGMPKERFSAEFPKEGPSILRIQQVVRGDSAAYFCASSPSGDFYGYTFGSGTRLTVV.

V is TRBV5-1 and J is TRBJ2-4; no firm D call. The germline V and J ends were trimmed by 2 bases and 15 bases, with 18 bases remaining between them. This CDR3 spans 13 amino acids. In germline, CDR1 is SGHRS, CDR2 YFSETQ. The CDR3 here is CASSLDSSKLPYF. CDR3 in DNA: TGCGCCAGCAGCTTAGACTCGTCAAAGTTACCGTACTTC.

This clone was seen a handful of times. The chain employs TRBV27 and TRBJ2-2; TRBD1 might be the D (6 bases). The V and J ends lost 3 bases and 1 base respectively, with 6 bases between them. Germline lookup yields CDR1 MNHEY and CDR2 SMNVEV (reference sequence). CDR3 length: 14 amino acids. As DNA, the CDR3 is TGTGCCAGCAGTTTGGACAGGAACACCGGGGAGCTGTTTTTT. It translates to CASSLDRNTGELFF.